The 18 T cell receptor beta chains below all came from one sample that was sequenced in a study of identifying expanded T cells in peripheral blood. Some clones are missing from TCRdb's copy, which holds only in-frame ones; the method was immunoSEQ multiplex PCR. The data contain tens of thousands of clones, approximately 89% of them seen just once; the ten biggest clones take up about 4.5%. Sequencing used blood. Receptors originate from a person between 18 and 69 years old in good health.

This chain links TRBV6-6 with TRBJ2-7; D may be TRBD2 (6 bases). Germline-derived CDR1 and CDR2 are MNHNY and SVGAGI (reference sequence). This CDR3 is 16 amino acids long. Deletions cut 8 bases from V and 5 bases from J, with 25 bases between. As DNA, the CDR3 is TGTGCCAGCGGGGTAGGACTACCTATAGGCGGCAACGAGCAGTACTTC. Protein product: CASGVGLPIGGNEQYF.

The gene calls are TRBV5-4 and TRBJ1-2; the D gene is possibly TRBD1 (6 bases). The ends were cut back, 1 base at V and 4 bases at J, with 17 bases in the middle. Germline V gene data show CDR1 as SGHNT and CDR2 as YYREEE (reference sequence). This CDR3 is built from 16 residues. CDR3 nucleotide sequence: TGTGCCAGCAGCTTGCAAAACAGCAGGGGACTCTATGGCTACACCTTC. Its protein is CASSLQNSRGLYGYTF.

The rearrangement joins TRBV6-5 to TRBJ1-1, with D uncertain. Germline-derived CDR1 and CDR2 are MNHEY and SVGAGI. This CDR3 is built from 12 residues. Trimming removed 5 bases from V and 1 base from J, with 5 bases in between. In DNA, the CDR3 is TGTGCCAGCAGTCGGGAGAACACTGAAGCTTTCTTT. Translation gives CASSRENTEAFF.

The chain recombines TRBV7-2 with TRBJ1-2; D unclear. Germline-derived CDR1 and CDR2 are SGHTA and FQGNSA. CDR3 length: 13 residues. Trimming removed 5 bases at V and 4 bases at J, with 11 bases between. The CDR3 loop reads CASSGHGGYGYTF. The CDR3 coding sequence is TGTGCCAGCAGCGGTCACGGCGGCTATGGCTACACCTTC.

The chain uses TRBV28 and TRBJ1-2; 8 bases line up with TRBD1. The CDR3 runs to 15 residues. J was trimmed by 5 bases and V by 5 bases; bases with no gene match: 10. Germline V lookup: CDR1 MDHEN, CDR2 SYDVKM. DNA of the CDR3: TGTGCCAGCAGTCCGCTTGGGACAGGTGATTATGGCTACACCTTC. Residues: CASSPLGTGDYGYTF.

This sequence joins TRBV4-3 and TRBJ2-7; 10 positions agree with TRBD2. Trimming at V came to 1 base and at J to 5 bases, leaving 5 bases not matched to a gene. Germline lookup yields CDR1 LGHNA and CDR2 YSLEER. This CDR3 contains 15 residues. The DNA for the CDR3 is TGCGCCAGCAGCCAAGGGATGGGGACTAGCGACGAGCAGTACTTC. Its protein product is CASSQGMGTSDEQYF.

CDR3 nucleotide sequence: TGCGCCAGCAGCCACCCCCCTGGCGGGGGGCCCCAAGAGACCCAGTACTTC. This gives the protein CASSHPPGGGPQETQYF. This rearrangement joins TRBV4-1 to TRBJ2-5; 8 bases align to TRBD2. Germline V lookup: CDR1 MGHRA, CDR2 YSYEKL. This CDR3 is 17 amino acids long. V trimming: 3 bases; J trimming: 1 base; junction bases outside the gene matches: 10.

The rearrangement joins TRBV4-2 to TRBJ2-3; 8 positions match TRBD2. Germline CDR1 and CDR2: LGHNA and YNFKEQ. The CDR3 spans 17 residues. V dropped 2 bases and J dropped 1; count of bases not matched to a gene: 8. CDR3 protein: CASSQSGAGDRTDTQYF. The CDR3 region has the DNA TGTGCCAGCAGCCAAAGTGGAGCGGGAGACCGCACAGATACGCAGTATTTT.

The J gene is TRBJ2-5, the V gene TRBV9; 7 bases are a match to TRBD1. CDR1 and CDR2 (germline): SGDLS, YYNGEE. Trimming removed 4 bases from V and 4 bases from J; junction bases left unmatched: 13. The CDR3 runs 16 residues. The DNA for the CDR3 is TGTGCCAGCAGCCGCGACAGGGTGGGTCTCCCAGAGACCCAGTACTTC. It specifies CASSRDRVGLPETQYF.

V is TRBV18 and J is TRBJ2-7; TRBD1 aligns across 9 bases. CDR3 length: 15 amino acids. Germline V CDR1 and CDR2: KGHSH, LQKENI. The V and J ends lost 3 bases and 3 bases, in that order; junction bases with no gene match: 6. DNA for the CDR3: TGTGCCAGCTCACCTTCCAGGACAGGGGACTACGAGCAGTACTTC. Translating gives CASSPSRTGDYEQYF.

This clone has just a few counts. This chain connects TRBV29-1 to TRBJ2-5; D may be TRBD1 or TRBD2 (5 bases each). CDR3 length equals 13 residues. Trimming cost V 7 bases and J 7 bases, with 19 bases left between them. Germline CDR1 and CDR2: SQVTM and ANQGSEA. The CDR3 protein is CSAPGTDLRTQYF. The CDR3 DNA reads TGCAGCGCCCCCGGGACCGACCTCAGGACCCAGTACTTC. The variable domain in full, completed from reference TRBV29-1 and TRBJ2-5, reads SAVISQKPSRDICQRGTSLTIQCQVDSQVTMMFWYRQQPGQSLTLIATANQGSEATYESGFVIDKFPISRPNLTFSTLTVSNMSPEDSSIYLCSAPGTDLRTQYFGPGTRLLVL.

The CDR3 reads CASSSAGLSGTEAFF. The CDR3 coding sequence is TGTGCCAGCAGTTCCGCGGGACTCTCGGGCACTGAAGCTTTCTTT. J is TRBJ1-1 and V is TRBV6-6; D may be TRBD1 (5 bases). V gave up 4 bases and J gave up 4 bases, with 16 bases separating them. Germline CDR1 MNHNY, CDR2 SVGAGI (reference sequence). The CDR3 covers 15 residues.

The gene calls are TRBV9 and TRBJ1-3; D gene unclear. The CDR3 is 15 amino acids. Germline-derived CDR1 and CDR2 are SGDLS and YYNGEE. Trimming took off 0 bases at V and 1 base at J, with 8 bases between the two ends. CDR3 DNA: TGTGCCAGCAGCGTAGACGGTAAATCTGGAAACACCATATATTTT. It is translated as CASSVDGKSGNTIYF.

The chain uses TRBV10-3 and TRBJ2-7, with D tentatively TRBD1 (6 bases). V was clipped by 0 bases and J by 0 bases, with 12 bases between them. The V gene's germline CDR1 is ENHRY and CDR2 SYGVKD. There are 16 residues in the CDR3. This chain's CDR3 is CAISESRQGSSYEQYF. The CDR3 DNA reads TGTGCCATCAGTGAGTCTCGGCAGGGGAGCTCCTACGAGCAGTACTTC.

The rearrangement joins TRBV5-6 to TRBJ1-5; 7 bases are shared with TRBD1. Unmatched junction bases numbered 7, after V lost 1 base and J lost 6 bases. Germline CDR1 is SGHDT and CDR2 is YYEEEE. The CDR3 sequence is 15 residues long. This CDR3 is CASSLFTGAGQPQHF. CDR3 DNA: TGTGCCAGCAGCTTGTTCACAGGGGCAGGTCAGCCCCAGCATTTT.

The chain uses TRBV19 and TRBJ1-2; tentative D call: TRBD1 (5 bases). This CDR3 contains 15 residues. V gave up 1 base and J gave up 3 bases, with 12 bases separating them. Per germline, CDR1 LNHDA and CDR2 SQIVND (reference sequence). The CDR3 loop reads CASSIGRAGDYGYTF. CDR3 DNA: TGTGCCAGTAGTATAGGCAGGGCCGGCGACTATGGCTACACCTTC. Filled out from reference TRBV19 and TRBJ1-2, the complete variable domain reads DGGITQSPKYLFRKEGQNVTLSCEQNLNHDAMYWYRQDPGQGLRLIYYSQIVNDFQKGDIAEGYSVSREKKESFPLTVTSAQKNPTAFYLCASSIGRAGDYGYTFGSGTRLTVV.

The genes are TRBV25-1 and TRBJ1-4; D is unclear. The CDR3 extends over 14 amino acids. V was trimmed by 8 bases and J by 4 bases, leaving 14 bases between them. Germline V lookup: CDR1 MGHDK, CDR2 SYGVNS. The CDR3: CASGYKRINEKLFF. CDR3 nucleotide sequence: TGTGCCAGCGGCTACAAGAGAATTAATGAAAAACTGTTTTTT.

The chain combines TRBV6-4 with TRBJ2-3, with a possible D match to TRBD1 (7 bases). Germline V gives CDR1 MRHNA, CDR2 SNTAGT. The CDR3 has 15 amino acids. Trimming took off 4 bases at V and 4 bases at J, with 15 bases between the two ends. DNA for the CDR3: TGTGCCAGCAGTGTCCGACAGGGAGGATCAGATACGCAGTATTTT. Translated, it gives CASSVRQGGSDTQYF.